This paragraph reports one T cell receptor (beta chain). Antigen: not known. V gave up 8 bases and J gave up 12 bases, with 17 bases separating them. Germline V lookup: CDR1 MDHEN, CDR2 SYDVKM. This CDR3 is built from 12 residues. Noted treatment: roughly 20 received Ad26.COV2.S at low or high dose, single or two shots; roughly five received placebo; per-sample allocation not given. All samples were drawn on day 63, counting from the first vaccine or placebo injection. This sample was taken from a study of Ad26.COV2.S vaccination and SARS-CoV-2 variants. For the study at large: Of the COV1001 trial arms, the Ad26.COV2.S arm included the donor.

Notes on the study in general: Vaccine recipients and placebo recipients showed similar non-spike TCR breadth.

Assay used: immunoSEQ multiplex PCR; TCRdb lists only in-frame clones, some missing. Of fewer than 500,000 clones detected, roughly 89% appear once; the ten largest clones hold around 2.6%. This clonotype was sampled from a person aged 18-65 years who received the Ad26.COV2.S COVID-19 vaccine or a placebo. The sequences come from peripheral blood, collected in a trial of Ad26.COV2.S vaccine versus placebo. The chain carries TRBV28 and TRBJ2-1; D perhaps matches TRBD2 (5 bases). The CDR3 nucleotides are TGTGCCAGCGGTGCGGGTTTCTTGACGCAGTTCTTC. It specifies CASGAGFLTQFF.